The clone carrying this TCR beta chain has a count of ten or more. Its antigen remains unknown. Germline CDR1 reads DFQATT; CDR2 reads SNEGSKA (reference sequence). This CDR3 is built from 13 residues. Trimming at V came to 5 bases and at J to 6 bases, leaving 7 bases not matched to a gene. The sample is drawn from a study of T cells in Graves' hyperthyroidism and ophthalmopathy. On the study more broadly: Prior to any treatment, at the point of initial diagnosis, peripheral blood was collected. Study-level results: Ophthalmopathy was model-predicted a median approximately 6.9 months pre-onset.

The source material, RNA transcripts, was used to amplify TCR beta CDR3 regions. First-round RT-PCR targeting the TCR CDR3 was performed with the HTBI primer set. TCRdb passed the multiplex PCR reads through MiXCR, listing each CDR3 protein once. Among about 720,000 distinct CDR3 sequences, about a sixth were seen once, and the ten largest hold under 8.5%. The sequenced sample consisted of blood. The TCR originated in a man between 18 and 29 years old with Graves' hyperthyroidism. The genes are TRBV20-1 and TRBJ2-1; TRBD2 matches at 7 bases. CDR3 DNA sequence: TGCAGTGCTTCGGGCCGCGGGGGCAATGAGCAGTTCTTC. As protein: CSASGRGGNEQFF.